The 10 T cell receptor beta chains below were found in one sample sequenced in a study of T cells in Graves' hyperthyroidism and ophthalmopathy. Amplified TCR beta CDR3 regions came from RNA transcripts. The HTBI primer set was used in a first-round RT-PCR of the TCR CDR3. MiXCR, run by TCRdb on the multiplex PCR reads, gives a single entry per CDR3 protein. There are about half a million distinct CDR3 sequences in the sample; less than 25% occur only once, and more than 25% lies in the top ten. Material for sequencing was blood. The receptors shown here come from a man between 18 and 35 years old with Graves' hyperthyroidism.

This clonotype was seen repeatedly, ten times or more. The rearrangement links TRBV3-1 to TRBJ1-1, with D unclear. Germline CDR1 and CDR2: LGHDT and YNNKEL (reference sequence). V dropped 0 bases and J dropped 0 bases, with 8 bases sitting between them. The CDR3 is 15 amino acids. In DNA form, the CDR3 reads TGTGCCAGCAGCCAAGACGAGGGCCTGAACACTGAAGCTTTCTTT. Translation: CASSQDEGLNTEAFF.

Many counts were recorded for this clonotype. The rearrangement links TRBV28 to TRBJ2-7, with D maybe TRBD1 (5 bases). The CDR3 length is 13 residues. V was shortened by 8 bases and J by 4 bases, with 15 bases between the two germline ends. The V gene's germline CDR1 is MDHEN and CDR2 SYDVKM. The CDR3 spells CASFGALGYEQYF. CDR3 bases: TGTGCCAGCTTTGGGGCCCTGGGATACGAGCAGTACTTC.

This clonotype was found many times. V usage is TRBV20-1 and J usage is TRBJ1-1, with D perhaps matching TRBD1 (6 bases). Germline lookup yields CDR1 DFQATT and CDR2 SNEGSKA (reference sequence). Trimming took off 5 bases at V and 3 bases at J, with 19 bases between the two ends. This CDR3 has 15 residues. The CDR3 spells CSAPRKGGDHTEAFF. In nucleotides, the CDR3 is TGCAGTGCTCCGAGGAAGGGGGGGGACCACACTGAAGCTTTCTTT.

The gene calls are TRBV6-1 and TRBJ1-1; no firm D call. Trimming took off 2 bases at V and 0 bases at J, with 7 bases between the two ends. The CDR3 spans 14 residues. Germline values: CDR1 MNHNS, CDR2 SASEGT. CDR3 amino acids: CASSETWVNTEAFF. CDR3 DNA sequence: TGTGCCAGCAGTGAAACTTGGGTGAACACTGAAGCTTTCTTT.

In its sample, this clonotype was seen a few times. The chain is built from TRBV4-1 and TRBJ2-7, with TRBD1 identical over 9 bases. CDR1 MGHRA and CDR2 YSYEKL come from the germline V gene. V trimming: 3 bases; J trimming: 2 bases; junction bases outside the gene matches: 8. CDR3 length: 16 amino acids. This CDR3 is CASSQNRDRETYEQYF. CDR3 nucleotide sequence: TGCGCCAGCAGCCAGAACCGGGACAGGGAGACCTACGAGCAGTACTTC.

J is TRBJ1-1 and V is TRBV6-5; D perhaps matches TRBD1 (6 bases). V lost 4 bases, J lost 3 bases, and 12 bases lay in between. This CDR3 contains 14 residues. Germline loops: CDR1 MNHEY, CDR2 SVGAGI. CDR3 sequence reads: CASSFRQADTEAFF. CDR3 in DNA: TGTGCCAGCAGTTTCCGACAGGCTGACACTGAAGCTTTCTTT.

V and J are TRBV5-1 and TRBJ2-7; no clear D. This CDR3 is built from 14 residues. Per germline, CDR1 SGHRS and CDR2 YFSETQ. V was cut by 0 bases and J by 3 bases, with 10 bases left in between. CDR3 loop: CASSLALNSYEQYF. CDR3 bases: TGCGCCAGCAGCTTGGCCTTGAATAGCTACGAGCAGTACTTC.

This clonotype has ten or more counts. The chain joins TRBV2 to TRBJ1-3, with unresolved D. Trimming pared 4 bases from V and 4 bases from J, leaving 11 bases between. The CDR3 loop spans 14 amino acids. Germline V gene sequence: CDR1 SNHLY, CDR2 FYNNEI. In nucleotides, the CDR3 is TGTGCCAGCAGTGGAGAGCCGCGGGGAAACACCATATATTTT. Amino acid sequence: CASSGEPRGNTIYF.

As regards this clonotype: At one of its ends the junction is not consistent with the germline gene, which may arise from a read error. The chain links TRBV12-3 or TRBV12-4 to TRBJ1-5; D might be TRBD1 (6 bases). The CDR3 has 15 residues. The CDR3 sequence: CASSLSAGAGQPQHF. The DNA for the CDR3 is TGTGCCAGCAGTTTAAGTGCAGGGGCCGGTCAGCCCCAACATTTT.

By frequency in the sample, this clonotype is medium-sized. The chain joins TRBV11-2 to TRBJ1-2; 7 bases fit TRBD1. Germline lookup yields CDR1 SGHAT and CDR2 FQNNGV. V dropped 5 bases and J dropped 4; count of bases not matched to a gene: 10. The CDR3 sequence is 15 residues long. CDR3 coding DNA: TGTGCCAGCAGCGACGGGGACAGAGTATTCTATGGCTACACCTTC. It translates to CASSDGDRVFYGYTF.